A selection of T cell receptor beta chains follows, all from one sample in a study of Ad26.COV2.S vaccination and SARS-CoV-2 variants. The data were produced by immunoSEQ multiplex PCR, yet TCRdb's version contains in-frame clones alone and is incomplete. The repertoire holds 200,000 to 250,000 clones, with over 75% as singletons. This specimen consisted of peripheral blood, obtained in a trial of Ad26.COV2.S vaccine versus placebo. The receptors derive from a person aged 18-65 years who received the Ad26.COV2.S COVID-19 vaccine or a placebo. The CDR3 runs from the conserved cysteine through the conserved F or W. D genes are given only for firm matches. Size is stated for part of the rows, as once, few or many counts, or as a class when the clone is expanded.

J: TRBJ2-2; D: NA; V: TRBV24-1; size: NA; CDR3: CATSDRTRGAGELFF; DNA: TGTGCCACCAGTGACAGGACTAGGGGGGCCGGGGAGCTGTTTTTT
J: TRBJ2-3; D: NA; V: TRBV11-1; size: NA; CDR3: CATRRGAPFTDTQYF; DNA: TGTGCCACACGTAGGGGCGCACCTTTCACAGATACGCAGTATTTT
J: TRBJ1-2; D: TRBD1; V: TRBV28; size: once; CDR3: CASSSLQGWNYGYTF; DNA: TGTGCCAGCAGTTCCTTACAGGGGTGGAACTATGGCTACACCTTC
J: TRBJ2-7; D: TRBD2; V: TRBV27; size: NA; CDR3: CASSTQSLAGVGEQYF; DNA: TGTGCCAGCAGTACCCAATCTCTAGCGGGGGTTGGGGAGCAGTACTTC
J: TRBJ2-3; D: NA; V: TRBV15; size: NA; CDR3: CATSQVGSLVVGTPDF; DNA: TGTGCCACCAGCCAAGTGGGGAGTTTGGTGGTGGGTACTCCGGATTTT
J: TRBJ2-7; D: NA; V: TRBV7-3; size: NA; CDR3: CASSFPTPTYEQYF; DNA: TGTGCCAGCAGCTTTCCGACACCTACCTACGAGCAGTACTTC
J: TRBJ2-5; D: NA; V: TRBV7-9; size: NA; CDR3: CASSRGGGTGQETQYF; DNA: TGTGCCAGCAGCCGGGGCGGAGGAACAGGGCAAGAGACCCAGTACTTC
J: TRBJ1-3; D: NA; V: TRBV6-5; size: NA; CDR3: CASSYSIGGHGNTIYF; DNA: TGTGCCAGCAGTTACTCGATTGGCGGGCATGGAAACACCATATATTTT
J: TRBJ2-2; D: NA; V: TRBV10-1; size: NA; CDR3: CASSGPRGTGLAGALTGELFF; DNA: TGCGCCAGCAGTGGTCCCCGTGGGACAGGATTAGCGGGAGCACTCACCGGGGAGCTGTTTTTT
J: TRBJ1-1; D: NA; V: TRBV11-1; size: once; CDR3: CASSLQVMNTEAFF; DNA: TGTGCCAGCAGCTTACAGGTTATGAACACTGAAGCTTTCTTT
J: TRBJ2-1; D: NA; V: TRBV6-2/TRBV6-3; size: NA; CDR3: CASSYAGYAYNEQFF; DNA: TGTGCCAGCAGTTACGCAGGGTACGCCTACAATGAGCAGTTCTTC
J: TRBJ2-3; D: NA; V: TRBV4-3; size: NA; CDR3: CASSQDLEVGRETQYF; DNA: TGCGCCAGCAGCCAAGATTTAGAAGTTGGACGAGAAACGCAGTATTTT
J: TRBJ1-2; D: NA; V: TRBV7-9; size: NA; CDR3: CASTPQAPHGYTF; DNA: TGTGCCAGCACCCCACAGGCTCCCCATGGCTACACCTTC
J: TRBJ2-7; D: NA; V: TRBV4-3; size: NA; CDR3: CASSQDWAGSSYEQYF; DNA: TGCGCCAGCAGCCAAGATTGGGCGGGGTCCTCCTACGAGCAGTACTTC
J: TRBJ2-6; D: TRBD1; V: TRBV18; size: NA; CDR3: CASSLGTGTGANVLTF; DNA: TGTGCCAGCTCACTCGGGACAGGGACTGGGGCCAACGTCCTGACTTTC
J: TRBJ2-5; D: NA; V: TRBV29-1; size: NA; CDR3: CSVEVETQYF; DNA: TGCAGCGTTGAGGTAGAGACCCAGTACTTC
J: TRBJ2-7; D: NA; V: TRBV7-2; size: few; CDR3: CASSFLLDYEQYF; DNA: TGTGCCAGCAGCTTTTTATTAGACTACGAGCAGTACTTC
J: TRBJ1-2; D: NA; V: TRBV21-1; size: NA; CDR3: CASSGSGQYYGYTF; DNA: TGTGCCAGCAGCGGATCGGGACAGTACTATGGCTACACCTTC
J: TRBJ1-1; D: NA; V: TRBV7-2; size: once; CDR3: CASSSRALGSEAFF; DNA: TGTGCCAGCAGCTCCCGGGCCCTGGGGAGTGAAGCTTTCTTT
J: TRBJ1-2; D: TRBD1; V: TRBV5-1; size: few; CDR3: CASRDQGVIGYTF; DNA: TGCGCCAGCAGAGATCAGGGGGTGATTGGCTACACCTTC
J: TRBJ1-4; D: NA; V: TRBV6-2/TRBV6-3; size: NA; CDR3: CASSGLSGDNEKLFF; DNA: TGTGCCAGCAGTGGTCTGAGCGGAGATAATGAAAAACTGTTTTTT